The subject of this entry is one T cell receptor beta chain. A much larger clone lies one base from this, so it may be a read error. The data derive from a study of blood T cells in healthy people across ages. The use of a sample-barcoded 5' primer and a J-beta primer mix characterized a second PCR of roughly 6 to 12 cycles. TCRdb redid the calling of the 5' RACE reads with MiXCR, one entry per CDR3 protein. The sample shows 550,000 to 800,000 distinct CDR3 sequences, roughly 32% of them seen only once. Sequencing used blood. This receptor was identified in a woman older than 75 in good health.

DNA for the CDR3: TGTGCCAGCAGCTCAGGGGTTTCCCAAGAGGCCCAGTACTTC. Its translation is CASSSGVSQEAQYF. The chain combines TRBV5-4 with TRBJ2-5; D possibly corresponds to TRBD1 (6 bases). This CDR3 is 14 amino acids long. Germline V gene lookup returns CDR1 SGHNT and CDR2 YYREEE (reference sequence).